Each of the 7 T cell receptor beta chains below was sequenced from the same sample in a study of CD8 T cells in Susac syndrome. A quantity of 0.5 to 1 ug RNA underwent reverse transcription using random hexamers. TCRdb passed the immunoSEQ multiplex PCR reads through MiXCR, listing each CDR3 protein once. The data show around 130,000 distinct CDR3 sequences, with 94% seen just once and approximately 0.12% held by the top ten. The sequenced sample consisted of CD4+ T cells from PBMCs. The receptors were sampled from a human donor with multiple sclerosis.

This chain joins TRBV5-4 and TRBJ2-7, with unresolved D. Trimming took off 3 bases at V and 2 bases at J, with 9 bases between the two ends. Germline CDR1 SGHNT, CDR2 YYREEE (reference sequence). CDR3 size: 13 residues. For the CDR3, the DNA is TGTGCCAGCAGCTCGACGGCAACCTACGAGCAGTACTTC. This translates into CASSSTATYEQYF.

V and J are TRBV5-1 and TRBJ2-7, with D hard to call. This CDR3 has 11 amino acids. Germline values: CDR1 SGHRS, CDR2 YFSETQ. Trimming pared 4 bases from V and 3 bases from J, leaving 5 bases between. CDR3 sequence reads: CASSENYEQYF. In DNA, the CDR3 is TGCGCCAGCAGCGAGAACTACGAGCAGTACTTC. The full variable domain, rest sourced from reference TRBV5-1 and TRBJ2-7, is KAGVTQTPRYLIKTRGQQVTLSCSPISGHRSVSWYQQTPGQGLQFLFEYFSETQRNKGNFPGRFSGRQFSNSRSEMNVSTLELGDSALYLCASSENYEQYFGPGTRLTVT.

This rearrangement joins TRBV14 to TRBJ1-2, with 10 bases identical to TRBD1. Germline V CDR1 and CDR2: SGHDN, FVKESK. This CDR3 is 14 amino acids long. Losses at the gene ends were 2 bases for V and 8 bases for J; bases not matched to a gene: 5. DNA for the CDR3: TGTGCCAGCAGCCAACTGGGACAGGGGATCGGCTACACCTTC. Its protein product is CASSQLGQGIGYTF. The variable domain in full, with the rest retrieved from reference TRBV14 and TRBJ1-2, is EAGVTQFPSHSVIEKGQTVTLRCDPISGHDNLYWYRRVMGKEIKFLLHFVKESKQDESGMPNNRFLAERTGGTYSTLKVQPAELEDSGVYFCASSQLGQGIGYTFGSGTRLTVV.

J is TRBJ2-5 and V is TRBV6-2 or TRBV6-3; 8 nucleotides align to TRBD1. CDR1 and CDR2 from the germline V gene are MNHEY and SVGEGT. This CDR3 is built from 17 residues. V shed 0 bases, J shed 2 bases, and the junction held 8 bases outside the gene matches. CDR3 in amino acids: CASSYSTGQAYQETQYF. The CDR3 DNA sequence: TGTGCCAGCAGTTACTCAACGGGACAGGCGTATCAAGAGACCCAGTACTTC.

The chain carries TRBV13 and TRBJ1-2, with 8 bases matching TRBD1. V trimming: 5 bases; J trimming: 5 bases; junction bases outside the gene matches: 4. The CDR3 is 13 residues long. Germline assignment: CDR1 PRHDT and CDR2 FYEKMQ (reference sequence). The CDR3 coding sequence is TGTGCCAGCAGCCCCCGACAGGGGTATGGCTACACCTTC. This encodes CASSPRQGYGYTF.

This chain joins TRBV29-1 and TRBJ2-7, with D tentatively TRBD1 or TRBD2 (5 bases each). The CDR3 length is 14 residues. The V gene lost 1 base and the J gene lost 3 bases, with 13 bases spanning the gap. Germline V gene sequence: CDR1 SQVTM, CDR2 ANQGSEA. CDR3 region: CSVEVRGRYYEQYF. DNA of the CDR3: TGCAGCGTTGAAGTTAGGGGACGATACTACGAGCAGTACTTC.

The rearrangement joins TRBV6-5 to TRBJ2-5, with D unclear. Germline V gives CDR1 MNHEY, CDR2 SVGAGI. Trimming took 6 bases from V and 6 from J, leaving 8 bases between them. This CDR3 spans 11 amino acids. CDR3 loop: CASRRFQTQYF. The CDR3 DNA reads as TGTGCCAGCAGGCGATTTCAGACCCAGTACTTC.